One sample yielded the 28 T cell receptor beta chains listed below, sequenced in a study of CD8 T cells in Susac syndrome. Random hexamers primed reverse transcription of about 0.5 to 1 ug RNA. Each CDR3 protein is one row after TCRdb ran MiXCR on the immunoSEQ multiplex PCR reads. The data show under 550,000 distinct CDR3 sequences, 85% seen once. The source material was CD8+ T cells from PBMCs. The receptor source for this set is a human donor with multiple sclerosis.

The chain has TRBV4-1 and TRBJ2-5, with TRBD1 as a possible D gene (6 bases). This CDR3 contains 15 residues. Trimming shortened V by 3 bases and J by 5 bases, and 16 bases separated the two germline ends. Germline values: CDR1 MGHRA, CDR2 YSYEKL. CDR3 in DNA: TGCGCCAGCAGCCACCCTGGGACACTCGGGGAGACCCAGTACTTC. It yields the protein CASSHPGTLGETQYF.

The chain joins TRBV6-5 to TRBJ2-2, with 9 bases lining up with TRBD1. The CDR3 runs 20 residues. Germline V gene data show CDR1 as MNHEY and CDR2 as SVGAGI. V was pared by 3 bases and J by 4 bases, with 18 bases of the junction left unmatched. The CDR3 DNA sequence: TGTGCCAGCAGTTATTTCTCGGGAAACCGGGACAGGGATTTCACCGGGGAGCTGTTTTTT. As protein: CASSYFSGNRDRDFTGELFF.

The rearrangement joins TRBV7-3 to TRBJ2-3, with no clear D. Per the germline V gene, CDR1 is SGHTA and CDR2 is FQGTGA. The length of the CDR3 is 18 residues. Trimming shortened V by 5 bases and J by 0 bases, and 21 bases separated the two germline ends. The CDR3 region is CASSQNTAYLLSTDTQYF. CDR3 nucleotides: TGTGCCAGCAGCCAAAATACTGCGTATCTGCTTAGCACAGATACGCAGTATTTT.

This chain connects TRBV27 to TRBJ1-1; D is ambiguous. This CDR3 has 14 residues. In germline, CDR1 is MNHEY, CDR2 SMNVEV (reference sequence). V lost 2 bases, J lost 6 bases, and 13 bases lay in between. Here the CDR3 DNA reads TGTGCCAGCAGTTTAATGGACGGACGCCCTGAAGCTTTCTTT. Its translation is CASSLMDGRPEAFF.

This clonotype has just one count. This chain links TRBV30 with TRBJ2-7; D may be TRBD1 (6 bases). Trimming took 2 bases from V and 7 from J, leaving 15 bases between them. Germline assignment: CDR1 GTSNPN and CDR2 SVGIG (reference sequence). The CDR3 is made up of 13 amino acids. The DNA for the CDR3 is TGTGCCTGGAGTAGGGGACACCCGGGGGAGCAGTACTTC. Protein: CAWSRGHPGEQYF.

This sequence joins TRBV12-3 or TRBV12-4 and TRBJ2-2; TRBD2 agrees at 14 bases. This CDR3 region has 18 residues. V dropped 6 bases and J dropped 6; count of bases not matched to a gene: 12. The CDR3 spells CASRIWGLAGVPPGELFF. In DNA, the CDR3 is TGTGCCAGCAGAATCTGGGGACTAGCGGGAGTTCCCCCCGGGGAGCTGTTTTTT.

The chain uses TRBV30 and TRBJ2-5; 10 bases map to TRBD2. Unmatched junction bases numbered 6, after V lost 0 bases and J lost 5 bases. The CDR3 contains 15 residues. Germline CDR1 GTSNPN, CDR2 SVGIG (reference sequence). The CDR3 spells CAWSVAGGPEETQYF. Written as DNA, the CDR3 is TGTGCCTGGAGTGTAGCGGGAGGGCCGGAGGAGACCCAGTACTTC.

V usage is TRBV4-1 and J usage is TRBJ1-2; D uncertain. The ends were cut back, 1 base at V and 5 bases at J, with 8 bases in the middle. The germline gives CDR1 MGHRA, CDR2 YSYEKL. This CDR3 spans 13 amino acids. In DNA, the CDR3 is TGCGCCAGCAGCCAAGGTGGGGTATATGGCTACACCTTC. Protein product: CASSQGGVYGYTF.

The genes are TRBV12-3 or TRBV12-4 and TRBJ2-1; 8 bases map to TRBD2. This CDR3 spans 18 amino acids. V was clipped by 6 bases and J by 5 bases; unmatched bases: 18. The CDR3 is CASSYFGPGGGSDNEQFF. CDR3 DNA sequence: TGTGCCAGCAGCTACTTTGGCCCCGGGGGGGGTAGCGACAATGAGCAGTTCTTC.

V gene TRBV20-1 combines with J gene TRBJ2-7, with a tentative D call TRBD1 (6 bases). Germline V gene sequence: CDR1 DFQATT, CDR2 SNEGSKA (reference sequence). The CDR3 runs 12 residues. Deletions cut 5 bases from V and 3 bases from J, with 11 bases between. The CDR3 loop reads CSALGQFYEQYF. The CDR3 DNA reads TGCAGTGCTCTTGGACAGTTCTACGAGCAGTACTTC.

This clonotype was picked up one time. V and J are TRBV25-1 and TRBJ1-1; a weak D match, TRBD1 (5 bases). The V end lost 4 bases, the J end lost 3 bases, and 12 bases lay between the germline ends. The germline CDR1 and CDR2 sequences are MGHDK and SYGVNS. The CDR3 is 14 amino acids. CDR3 in DNA: TGTGCCAGCAGTGTCAGGGATGGGGACACTGAAGCTTTCTTT. Residues: CASSVRDGDTEAFF.

The rearrangement links TRBV12-3 or TRBV12-4 to TRBJ2-3; TRBD2 matches at 7 bases. The junction had 9 bases not matched to a gene; V was cut back by 5 bases and J by 7 bases. CDR3 length: 14 residues. The CDR3 nucleotides are TGTGCCAGCAGTGTCTTGCGGGGGTGGCATACGCAGTATTTT. Amino acid sequence: CASSVLRGWHTQYF.

V gene TRBV9 combines with J gene TRBJ2-5; D is possibly TRBD2 (6 bases). The CDR3 extends over 17 amino acids. Germline CDR1 and CDR2: SGDLS and YYNGEE. V lost 4 bases and J 5 bases, leaving 24 bases between the germline ends. In DNA, the CDR3 is TGTGCCAGCAGCCCCAAATCGGGACTCCTGGGAGAGGAGACCCAGTACTTC. It codes for CASSPKSGLLGEETQYF.

The chain couples TRBV9 to TRBJ2-1; 12 bases are a match to TRBD1. The J segment lost 8 bases and the V segment lost 0 bases, leaving 6 bases of the junction unmatched. CDR3 size: 16 residues. Germline V CDR1 and CDR2: SGDLS, YYNGEE. CDR3 DNA sequence: TGTGCCAGCAGCGTAGACTGGGACAGGGGGCCCTATGAGCAGTTCTTC. Its protein product is CASSVDWDRGPYEQFF.

The chain links TRBV12-5 to TRBJ2-1; D may be TRBD2 (5 bases). With 4 bases removed from V and 8 bases from J, the gap between germline ends came to 12 bases. Germline V gives CDR1 LGHNT, CDR2 FRNRAP. CDR3 size: 13 residues. As DNA, the CDR3 is TGTGCTAGTGGTTGGGGTCGGGAAGATGAGCAGTTCTTC. Residues: CASGWGREDEQFF.

This rearrangement joins TRBV10-3 to TRBJ2-3; perhaps TRBD2 as D (6 bases). V was pared by 4 bases and J by 2 bases, with 7 bases between. The CDR3 totals 13 residues. The germline gives CDR1 ENHRY, CDR2 SYGVKD. In DNA form, the CDR3 reads TGTGCCATCAGTGGGAGGGACACAGATACGCAGTATTTT. It yields the protein CAISGRDTDTQYF.

The chain links TRBV9 to TRBJ2-1; 7 bases align to TRBD2. There are 14 residues in the CDR3. V lost 3 bases to trimming and J lost 10 bases; unmatched junction nucleotides: 10. Germline loops: CDR1 SGDLS, CDR2 YYNGEE. The CDR3 protein is CASSGLTGGNEQFF. The CDR3 bases are TGTGCCAGCAGCGGCCTCACGGGGGGAAACGAGCAGTTCTTC.

The CDR3 DNA reads as TGTGCCAGCAGCCCCGGACCAACCCCCTCCTACAATGAGCAGTTCTTC. Translation: CASSPGPTPSYNEQFF. The J gene is TRBJ2-1, the V gene TRBV5-4; D not resolved. Trimming removed 4 bases at V and 0 bases at J, with 14 bases between. Germline CDR1 and CDR2: SGHNT and YYREEE (reference sequence). The CDR3 contains 16 residues. The full variable domain, rest sourced from reference TRBV5-4 and TRBJ2-1, is ETGVTQSPTHLIKTRGQQVTLRCSSQSGHNTVSWYQQALGQGPQFIFQYYREEENGRGNFPPRFSGLQFPNYSSELNVNALELDDSALYLCASSPGPTPSYNEQFFGPGTRLTVL.

The gene calls are TRBV4-1 and TRBJ2-5, with a possible D match to TRBD2 (8 bases). The V and J ends lost 0 bases and 1 base respectively, with 21 bases between them. Germline-derived CDR1 and CDR2 are MGHRA and YSYEKL. This CDR3 contains 19 residues. This chain's CDR3 is CASSQDVGRGRRGQETQYF. The CDR3 DNA reads TGCGCCAGCAGCCAAGATGTCGGGAGGGGGCGTCGTGGCCAAGAGACCCAGTACTTC.

The gene calls are TRBV14 and TRBJ2-2; TRBD1 agrees at 9 bases. Germline V gene sequence: CDR1 SGHDN, CDR2 FVKESK. The CDR3 has 17 amino acids. V shed 4 bases, J shed 6 bases, and the junction held 12 bases outside the gene matches. CDR3 bases: TGTGCCAGCAGCCTCCGGACCGGGACAGGGAGTTCCGGGGAGCTGTTTTTT. Translation gives CASSLRTGTGSSGELFF.

The rearrangement joins TRBV5-5 to TRBJ2-2, with D unclear. Germline CDR1 is SGHKS and CDR2 is YYEKEE (reference sequence). The CDR3 consists of 14 residues. The V end lost 0 bases, the J end lost 5 bases, and 8 bases lay between the germline ends. In nucleotides, the CDR3 is TGTGCCAGCAGCTTGGGTGGGCTTACCGGGGAGCTGTTTTTT. Amino acid sequence: CASSLGGLTGELFF.

This sequence joins TRBV12-5 and TRBJ2-1; TRBD2 is a possible D gene (6 bases). With 1 base removed from V and 2 bases from J, the gap between germline ends came to 9 bases. CDR3 length: 15 amino acids. Germline CDR1 LGHNT, CDR2 FRNRAP. The CDR3 DNA reads as TGTGCTAGTGGTTTGGCGGACTACCCCTACAATGAGCAGTTCTTC. This gives the protein CASGLADYPYNEQFF.

This sequence joins TRBV27 and TRBJ2-2, with a possible D match to TRBD2 (5 bases). Germline V gene data show CDR1 as MNHEY and CDR2 as SMNVEV (reference sequence). CDR3 length: 14 amino acids. V was cut by 3 bases and J by 6 bases, with 11 bases left in between. CDR3 in DNA: TGTGCCAGCAGTTTCGGGGTTCTCCCCGGGGAGCTGTTTTTT. Protein sequence: CASSFGVLPGELFF.

In its sample, this clonotype was seen a few times. V gene TRBV30 combines with J gene TRBJ2-1; possibly TRBD2 for D (5 bases). The CDR3 loop spans 14 amino acids. CDR1 and CDR2 from the germline V gene are GTSNPN and SVGIG (reference sequence). Trimming took off 0 bases at V and 8 bases at J, with 14 bases between the two ends. CDR3 amino acids: CAWSVGVSGDEQFF. In DNA, the CDR3 is TGTGCCTGGAGTGTCGGGGTCAGTGGCGATGAGCAGTTCTTC.

The CDR3 coding sequence is TGCGCCAGCAGCTCCTTTTGGGGGAGGGGGTACAATGAGCAGTTCTTC. Its protein is CASSSFWGRGYNEQFF. The chain links TRBV5-1 to TRBJ2-1; D is perhaps TRBD2 (7 bases). The CDR3 spans 16 residues. V lost 3 bases to trimming and J lost 4 bases, with 17 bases between them. The germline CDR1 and CDR2 sequences are SGHRS and YFSETQ. Based on the CDR3 plus reference TRBV5-1 and TRBJ2-1, the full variable domain is KAGVTQTPRYLIKTRGQQVTLSCSPISGHRSVSWYQQTPGQGLQFLFEYFSETQRNKGNFPGRFSGRQFSNSRSEMNVSTLELGDSALYLCASSSFWGRGYNEQFFGPGTRLTVL.

V gene TRBV20-1 combines with J gene TRBJ1-1, with 8 bases that match TRBD1. The CDR3 consists of 15 residues. The germline gives CDR1 DFQATT, CDR2 SNEGSKA (reference sequence). V was pared by 2 bases and J by 3 bases, with 8 bases of the junction left unmatched. Here the CDR3 reads CSARMFGQGHTEAFF. In nucleotides, the CDR3 is TGCAGTGCTAGAATGTTCGGACAGGGACACACTGAAGCTTTCTTT.

The chain joins TRBV7-9 to TRBJ2-7; 8 bases line up with TRBD2. Trimming took 5 bases from V and 5 from J; bases not matched to a gene: 11. This CDR3 comprises 15 residues. The germline V gene has CDR1 SEHNR and CDR2 FQNEAQ (reference sequence). CDR3 residues: CASSLGVLREDEQYF. In DNA form, the CDR3 reads TGTGCCAGCAGCCTAGGGGTTTTGCGGGAGGACGAGCAGTACTTC.

V usage is TRBV29-1 and J usage is TRBJ2-7; 8 bases are shared with TRBD1. Germline V gives CDR1 SQVTM, CDR2 ANQGSEA. The CDR3 totals 12 residues. Trimming took 6 bases from V and 6 from J; bases not matched to a gene: 7. The CDR3 reads CSVTLDRAEQYF. DNA of the CDR3: TGCAGCGTAACTTTGGACAGGGCCGAGCAGTACTTC.